The T cell receptor (beta chain) under discussion was sequenced for a study of CD8+CD57+ T cells in acquired aplastic anemia. Study background: When averaged, DNA from sorted CD4+ and CD8+ cells came to 3.2 ug. Study-wide findings and caveats: The number of CD8+ CDR3 sequences shared by patients and controls was approximately 30.

It was genomic DNA that served as the template for profiling TCR beta VDJ and CDR3. Each CDR3 protein gets one entry after TCRdb re-called the reads with MiXCR. Found here are over 150,000 distinct CDR3 sequences, approximately 44% of them singletons; the top ten hold 1.1%. This CDR3 has 15 amino acids. V trimming: 4 bases; J trimming: 4 bases; junction bases outside the gene matches: 7. Germline V gene data show CDR1 as SGHAT and CDR2 as FQNNGV. This clonotype was seen repeatedly, ten times or more. Its antigen is still unknown. This receptor was identified in a human donor in good health. The source material was sorted CD4+, CD8+, or CD8+CD57+ T cells (not recorded which) from PBMCs. The V and J genes are TRBV11-2 and TRBJ2-1, with 7 bases lining up with TRBD1. CDR3 bases: TGTGCCAGCAGCTCCTCCGGGACAGCTTACAATGAGCAGTTCTTC. As protein: CASSSSGTAYNEQFF.